One and the same sample provided the 29 T cell receptor beta chains below, sequenced in a study of OX40 agonist ivuxolimab in advanced cancers. Assay used: immunoSEQ multiplex PCR; TCRdb lists only in-frame clones, some missing. The table records approximately 45,000 clones, 85% to 90% of them present only once. The source was CD4+ or CD8+ T cells sorted from blood, collected in a trial of the OX40 agonist ivuxolimab. These receptor sequences come from an adult with an advanced solid tumor such as melanoma, head and neck, liver or kidney cancer.

This chain uses TRBV7-9 with TRBJ2-2; D perhaps matches TRBD1 (5 bases). The CDR3 totals 16 residues. Trimming removed 7 bases at V and 6 bases at J, with 21 bases between. Germline V gene sequence: CDR1 SEHNR, CDR2 FQNEAQ (reference sequence). CDR3 nucleotide sequence: TGTGCCAGCACTCCGTGGCAGGGAATCTTCTCCGGGGAGCTGTTTTTT. As protein: CASTPWQGIFSGELFF.

This clone was detected a few times. V and J are TRBV30 and TRBJ2-4; TRBD2 agrees at 12 bases. CDR3 length: 18 amino acids. CDR1 and CDR2 (germline): GTSNPN, SVGIG (reference sequence). After removal of 7 bases from V and 7 bases from J, the junction contained 20 bases not matched to a gene. Written as DNA, the CDR3 is TGTGCCTCTGGATCGAATTCGGCCCCGACTAGCGGGAGTAACATTCAGTACTTC. This sequence encodes CASGSNSAPTSGSNIQYF.

This clone has only one observation. This rearrangement joins TRBV6-6 to TRBJ2-3; 8 positions agree with TRBD2. The CDR3 has 14 amino acids. CDR1 and CDR2 (germline): MNHNY, SVGAGI (reference sequence). Trimming at V came to 5 bases and at J to 0 bases, leaving 1 base not matched to a gene. The CDR3 DNA sequence: TGTGCCAGCAGTCCTAGCGGGAGCACAGATACGCAGTATTTT. Translation gives CASSPSGSTDTQYF.

V usage is TRBV5-6 and J usage is TRBJ2-2; 7 nucleotides agree with TRBD2. This CDR3 is 15 amino acids long. V dropped 4 bases and J dropped 6; count of bases not matched to a gene: 9. Germline V CDR1 and CDR2: SGHDT, YYEEEE. In DNA form, the CDR3 reads TGTGCCAGCAGCCGCTGGGGGAGGGTGCCCGGGGAGCTGTTTTTT. As protein: CASSRWGRVPGELFF.

This chain joins TRBV7-2 and TRBJ2-5, with 10 positions matching TRBD2. The CDR3 contains 18 residues. Per the germline V gene, CDR1 is SGHTA and CDR2 is FQGNSA. Trimming at V came to 0 bases and at J to 1 base, leaving 8 bases not matched to a gene. CDR3 sequence (DNA): TGTGCCAGCAGCTTAGCGAAGACTAGCGGGTGGGGCCAAGAGACCCAGTACTTC. Amino acids: CASSLAKTSGWGQETQYF.

This chain joins TRBV7-9 and TRBJ2-3; 11 nucleotides match TRBD2. CDR1 SEHNR and CDR2 FQNEAQ come from the germline V gene (reference sequence). The length of the CDR3 is 17 residues. After removal of 4 bases from V and 1 base from J, the junction contained 7 bases not matched to a gene. CDR3: CASSSEPGLAGTDTQYF. The CDR3 coding sequence is TGTGCCAGCAGCTCCGAGCCGGGACTAGCGGGCACAGATACGCAGTATTTT.

The chain uses TRBV7-3 and TRBJ2-2; D unresolved. The CDR3 totals 15 residues. Germline-derived CDR1 and CDR2 are SGHTA and FQGTGA. V lost 5 bases to trimming and J lost 2 bases, with 12 bases between them. The DNA for the CDR3 is TGTGCCAGCAGCCCCAGGAATACAAACACCGGGGAGCTGTTTTTT. Protein: CASSPRNTNTGELFF.

This chain links TRBV9 with TRBJ2-3; D call uncertain. CDR3 length: 14 residues. The V end lost 3 bases, the J end lost 1 base, and 9 bases lay between the germline ends. The germline V gene has CDR1 SGDLS and CDR2 YYNGEE. The CDR3 is CASSGIVGTDTQYF. CDR3 nucleotide sequence: TGTGCCAGCAGCGGAATCGTTGGCACAGATACGCAGTATTTT.

This sequence joins TRBV11-3 and TRBJ2-3, with D perhaps TRBD2 (6 bases). The CDR3 totals 16 residues. V was cut by 5 bases and J by 2 bases, with 17 bases left in between. Germline values: CDR1 SGHNT, CDR2 YENEEA. CDR3 region: CASSRLGLIDTDTQYF. The CDR3 DNA sequence: TGTGCCAGCAGCAGATTGGGACTTATCGACACAGATACGCAGTATTTT.

The V and J genes are TRBV5-1 and TRBJ2-1, with a possible D match to TRBD1 (8 bases). The CDR3 extends over 17 amino acids. Germline-derived CDR1 and CDR2 are SGHRS and YFSETQ. The V and J ends lost 2 bases and 0 bases respectively, with 15 bases between them. DNA for the CDR3: TGCGCCAGCAGCTTACAGGGGGGGAACCCCTCCTACAATGAGCAGTTCTTC. It specifies CASSLQGGNPSYNEQFF.

The chain uses TRBV5-1 and TRBJ1-2, with 11 bases fitting TRBD1. Losses at the gene ends were 4 bases for V and 0 bases for J; bases not matched to a gene: 2. CDR1 and CDR2 from the germline V gene are SGHRS and YFSETQ. CDR3 length: 15 residues. The CDR3 DNA follows: TGCGCCAGCAGCCGGGACAGGGGGTCTAACTATGGCTACACCTTC. As protein: CASSRDRGSNYGYTF.

J is TRBJ2-7 and V is TRBV11-2; 8 bases are a match to TRBD1. The CDR3 covers 14 residues. The junction had 7 bases not matched to a gene; V was cut back by 5 bases and J by 4 bases. Germline CDR1 SGHAT, CDR2 FQNNGV. The CDR3 region is CASSTRTGTYEQYF. CDR3 sequence (DNA): TGTGCCAGCAGCACCCGGACAGGGACGTACGAGCAGTACTTC.

The chain uses TRBV28 and TRBJ2-7, with 9 bases identical to TRBD2. This CDR3 region has 13 residues. Germline-derived CDR1 and CDR2 are MDHEN and SYDVKM. V gave up 7 bases and J gave up 10 bases; unmatched junction bases: 11. Here the CDR3 DNA reads TGTGCCAGCATAGGTTATGAGGGACTAGCCCAGTACTTC. Its translation: CASIGYEGLAQYF.

This clone showed up just once. Written as DNA, the CDR3 is TGTGCCGTCGCATTAGCGGGAGGTTACGAGCAGTACTTC. Translated: CAVALAGGYEQYF. The chain is built from TRBV5-8 and TRBJ2-7, with 10 bases fitting TRBD2. The CDR3 sequence is 13 residues long. The germline V gene has CDR1 SGHTS and CDR2 YDEGEE. V lost 10 bases, J lost 4 bases, and 8 bases stayed unmatched.

The gene calls are TRBV30 and TRBJ1-6; no reliable D call. The V end was cut by 2 bases, the J end by 6 bases, with 8 bases between. The CDR3 totals 13 residues. Per germline, CDR1 GTSNPN and CDR2 SVGIG (reference sequence). The CDR3 spells CAWSPIFNSPLHF. CDR3 bases: TGTGCCTGGAGTCCCATCTTTAATTCACCCCTCCACTTT.

The genes are TRBV20-1 and TRBJ2-1; a possible D gene is TRBD2 (5 bases). Between the trimmed V and J ends, which lost 6 bases and 8 bases, there was a span of 11 bases. This CDR3 spans 11 amino acids. Per germline, CDR1 DFQATT and CDR2 SNEGSKA (reference sequence). The CDR3, as DNA: TGCAGTGCCAATCGGAGGTATGAGCAGTTCTTC. It specifies CSANRRYEQFF.

The CDR3 reads CASSPPTSYEQYF. The CDR3 DNA follows: TGTGCCAGCTCACCACCTACTTCGTACGAGCAGTACTTC. The V and J genes are TRBV18 and TRBJ2-7; no firm D call. Looked up from germline, CDR1 is KGHSH and CDR2 is LQKENI. This CDR3 is built from 13 residues. V was cut by 0 bases and J by 4 bases, with 7 bases left in between.

The rearrangement uses TRBV5-5 and TRBJ1-3; D is unclear. V gave up 4 bases and J gave up 0 bases, with 11 bases separating them. This CDR3 comprises 15 residues. The germline CDR1 and CDR2 sequences are SGHKS and YYEKEE (reference sequence). The CDR3 coding sequence is TGTGCCAGCAGCCGTCAAGCTGACTCTGGAAACACCATATATTTT. Its protein is CASSRQADSGNTIYF.

The J gene is TRBJ2-3, the V gene TRBV18; D gene ambiguous. The V gene lost 2 bases and the J gene lost 4 bases, with 10 bases spanning the gap. Germline V gene lookup returns CDR1 KGHSH and CDR2 LQKENI. This CDR3 region has 14 residues. CDR3 in DNA: TGTGCCAGCTCACCAGGCCAATGGGCAGATACGCAGTATTTT. It translates to CASSPGQWADTQYF.

V gene TRBV5-1 combines with J gene TRBJ2-7; D possibly corresponds to TRBD2 (6 bases). V was pared by 8 bases and J by 9 bases, with 18 bases between. Germline CDR1 SGHRS, CDR2 YFSETQ. The CDR3 consists of 12 residues. The CDR3 region is CASRDPGDGQYF. In DNA form, the CDR3 reads TGCGCCAGTCGGGACCCGGGAGATGGGCAGTACTTC.

This clone was seen only once. The CDR3 sequence: CSVERNQETQYF. CDR3 nucleotides: TGCAGCGTAGAGCGGAACCAAGAGACCCAGTACTTC. J is TRBJ2-5 and V is TRBV29-1; TRBD2 is a possible D gene (5 bases). V was cut by 6 bases and J by 0 bases, with 8 bases left in between. This CDR3 is 12 amino acids long. Germline CDR1 SQVTM, CDR2 ANQGSEA.

This clone was seen just once. The chain employs TRBV5-1 and TRBJ2-2; 10 bases fit TRBD1. V shed 3 bases, J shed 4 bases, and the junction held 3 bases outside the gene matches. CDR1 and CDR2 from the germline V gene are SGHRS and YFSETQ. This CDR3 has 15 residues. The CDR3 is CASSSGTGVTGELFF. The CDR3 coding sequence is TGCGCCAGCAGCTCCGGGACAGGGGTCACCGGGGAGCTGTTTTTT.

The J gene is TRBJ2-3, the V gene TRBV15; D could derive from TRBD1 or TRBD2 (5 bases each). From germline, CDR1 is LNHNV and CDR2 YYDKDF (reference sequence). Deletions cut 2 bases from V and 1 base from J, with 13 bases between. The CDR3 is made up of 16 amino acids. This CDR3 reads CATSRLGVMGTDTQYF. CDR3 DNA sequence: TGTGCCACCAGCAGATTGGGGGTGATGGGCACAGATACGCAGTATTTT.

On this clone: The junction departs from the called germline gene at one end, perhaps through a read error. The chain carries TRBV7-7 and TRBJ2-2, with D uncertain. Germline V CDR1 and CDR2: SSHAT, FNYEAQ (reference sequence). The CDR3 has 15 residues. CDR3 coding DNA: TGTGCTAGCAGCTTAGATAGGTCTAGCACCGGGGAGCTGTTTTTT. Protein: CASSLDRSSTGELFF. The full variable domain, with the rest looked up from reference TRBV7-7 and TRBJ2-2, is GAGVSQSPRYKVTKRGQDVTLRCDPISSHATLYWYQQALGQGPEFLTYFNYEAQPDKSGLPSDRFSAERPEGSISTLTIQRTEQRDSAMYRCASSLDRSSTGELFFGEGSRLTVL.

The table lists this clone with a few counts. The chain couples TRBV6-1 to TRBJ1-6; D remains ambiguous. This CDR3 has 15 residues. V was cut by 2 bases and J by 14 bases, with 19 bases left in between. The germline CDR1 and CDR2 sequences are MNHNS and SASEGT. The DNA for the CDR3 is TGTGCCAGCAGTGAATACGGCTCCCCCTTGGGATCCCTCCACTTT. Encoded protein: CASSEYGSPLGSLHF.

The gene calls are TRBV2 and TRBJ2-5; a possible D gene is TRBD1 (5 bases). The CDR3 runs to 10 residues. V shed 4 bases and J shed 13 bases, with 10 bases lying between them. Germline CDR1 and CDR2: SNHLY and FYNNEI. This chain's CDR3 is CASSGQSPYF. The CDR3 coding sequence is TGTGCCAGCAGTGGACAGTCGCCGTACTTC.

The chain employs TRBV28 and TRBJ1-5; no firm D call. The V end lost 3 bases, the J end lost 2 bases, and 8 bases lay between the germline ends. The CDR3 has 14 residues. From germline, CDR1 is MDHEN and CDR2 SYDVKM. CDR3 protein: CASSFSMGNQPQHF. As DNA, the CDR3 is TGTGCCAGCAGTTTTAGTATGGGCAATCAGCCCCAGCATTTT.

This clone was counted a single time. The chain carries TRBV5-4 and TRBJ1-3; D is ambiguous. Trimming left V 4 bases short and J 0 bases short, with 8 bases between. CDR3 length equals 14 residues. Per the germline V gene, CDR1 is SGHNT and CDR2 is YYREEE (reference sequence). CDR3 sequence (DNA): TGTGCCAGCAGCCCCGATTACTCTGGAAACACCATATATTTT. It specifies CASSPDYSGNTIYF.

CDR3 bases: TGTGCCAGCAGTGAAGTTAGGGGTTATCAAGCTTTCTTT. The encoded protein is CASSEVRGYQAFF. The V and J genes are TRBV2 and TRBJ1-1; possibly TRBD1 for D (5 bases). From germline, CDR1 is SNHLY and CDR2 FYNNEI. The V end was cut by 1 base, the J end by 9 bases, with 12 bases between. The CDR3 has 13 residues.